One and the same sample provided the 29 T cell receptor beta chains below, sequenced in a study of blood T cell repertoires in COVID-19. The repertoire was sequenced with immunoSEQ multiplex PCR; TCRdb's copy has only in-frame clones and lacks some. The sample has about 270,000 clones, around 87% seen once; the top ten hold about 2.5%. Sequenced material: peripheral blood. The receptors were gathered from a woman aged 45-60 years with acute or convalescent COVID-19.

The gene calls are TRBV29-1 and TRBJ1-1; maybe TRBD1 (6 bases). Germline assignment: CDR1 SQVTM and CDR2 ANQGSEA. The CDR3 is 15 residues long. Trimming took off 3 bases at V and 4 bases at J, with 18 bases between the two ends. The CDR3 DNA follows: TGCAGCGTTGACGGGGTGACTCAGGGGAGCACTGAAGCTTTCTTT. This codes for CSVDGVTQGSTEAFF.

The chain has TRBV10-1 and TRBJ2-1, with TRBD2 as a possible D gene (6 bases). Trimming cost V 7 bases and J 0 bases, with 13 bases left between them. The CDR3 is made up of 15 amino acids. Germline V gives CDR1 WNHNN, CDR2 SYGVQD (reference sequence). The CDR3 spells CASTPKRVSYNEQFF. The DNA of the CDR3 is TGCGCCAGCACCCCGAAGCGGGTCTCCTACAATGAGCAGTTCTTC.

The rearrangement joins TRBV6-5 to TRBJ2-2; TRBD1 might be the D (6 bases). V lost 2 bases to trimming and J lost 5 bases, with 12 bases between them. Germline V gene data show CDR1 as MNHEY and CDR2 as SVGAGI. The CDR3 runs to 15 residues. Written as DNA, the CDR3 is TGTGCCAGCAGTTACGTCTGGGGGCAAACCGGGGAGCTGTTTTTT. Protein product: CASSYVWGQTGELFF.

The CDR3 reads CASSPGQGVDYGYTF. The CDR3 bases are TGTGCCAGCTCACCGGGACAGGGAGTCGACTATGGCTACACCTTC. The V gene is TRBV18, the J gene TRBJ1-2; 9 bases match TRBD1. CDR1 is KGHSH and CDR2 is LQKENI in the germline V gene. The V segment lost 3 bases and the J segment 3 bases; nucleotides outside the gene matches: 5. The CDR3 runs to 15 residues.

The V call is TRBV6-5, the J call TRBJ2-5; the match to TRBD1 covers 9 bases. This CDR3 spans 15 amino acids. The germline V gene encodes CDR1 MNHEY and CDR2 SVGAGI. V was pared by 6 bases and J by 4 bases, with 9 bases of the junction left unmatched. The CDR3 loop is CASSRTGGRGETQYF. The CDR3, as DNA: TGTGCCAGCAGCCGAACAGGGGGCAGGGGAGAGACCCAGTACTTC.

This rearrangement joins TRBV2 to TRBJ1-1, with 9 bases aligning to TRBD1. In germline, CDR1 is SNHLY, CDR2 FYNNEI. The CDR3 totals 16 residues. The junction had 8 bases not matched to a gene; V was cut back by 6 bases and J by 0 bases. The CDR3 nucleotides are TGTGCCAGCAGCGATCCGACAGGGGGGATGAACACTGAAGCTTTCTTT. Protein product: CASSDPTGGMNTEAFF. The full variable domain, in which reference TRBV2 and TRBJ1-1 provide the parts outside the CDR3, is EPEVTQTPSHQVTQMGQEVILRCVPISNHLYFYWYRQILGQKVEFLVSFYNNEISEKSEIFDDQFSVERPDGSNFTLKIRSTKLEDSAMYFCASSDPTGGMNTEAFFGQGTRLTVV.

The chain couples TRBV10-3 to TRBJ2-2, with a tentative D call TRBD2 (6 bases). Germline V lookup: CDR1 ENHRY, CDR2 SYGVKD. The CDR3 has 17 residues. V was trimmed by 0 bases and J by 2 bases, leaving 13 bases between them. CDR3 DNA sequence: TGTGCCATCAGTGAGTCCGGAGGGGCCACTAACACCGGGGAGCTGTTTTTT. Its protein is CAISESGGATNTGELFF.

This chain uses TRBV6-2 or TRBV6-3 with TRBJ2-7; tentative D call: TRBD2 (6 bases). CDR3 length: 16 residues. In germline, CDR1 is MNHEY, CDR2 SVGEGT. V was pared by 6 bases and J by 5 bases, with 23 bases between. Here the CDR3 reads CASSLTASGYVDEQYF. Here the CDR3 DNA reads TGTGCCAGCAGCCTTACGGCGAGCGGGTACGTCGACGAGCAGTACTTC.

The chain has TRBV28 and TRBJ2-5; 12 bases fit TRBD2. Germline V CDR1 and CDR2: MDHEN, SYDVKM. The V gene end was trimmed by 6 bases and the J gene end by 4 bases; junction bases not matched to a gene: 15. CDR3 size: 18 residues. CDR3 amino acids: CASSLGRGTSGFGETQYF. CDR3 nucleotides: TGTGCCAGCAGCTTAGGGCGGGGGACTAGCGGGTTTGGAGAGACCCAGTACTTC.

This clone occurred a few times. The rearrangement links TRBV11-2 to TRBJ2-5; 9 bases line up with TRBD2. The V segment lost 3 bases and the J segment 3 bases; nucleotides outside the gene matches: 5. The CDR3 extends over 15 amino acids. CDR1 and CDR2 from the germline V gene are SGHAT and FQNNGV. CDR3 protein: CASSFTASGEETQYF. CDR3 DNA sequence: TGTGCCAGCAGCTTTACGGCTAGCGGGGAAGAGACCCAGTACTTC.

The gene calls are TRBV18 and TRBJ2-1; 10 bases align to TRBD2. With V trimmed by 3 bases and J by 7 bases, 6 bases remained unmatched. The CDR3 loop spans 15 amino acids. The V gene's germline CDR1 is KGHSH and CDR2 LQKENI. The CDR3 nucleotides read TGTGCCAGCTCACCTCGGCTAGCGGGAGTTAATGAGCAGTTCTTC. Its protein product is CASSPRLAGVNEQFF.

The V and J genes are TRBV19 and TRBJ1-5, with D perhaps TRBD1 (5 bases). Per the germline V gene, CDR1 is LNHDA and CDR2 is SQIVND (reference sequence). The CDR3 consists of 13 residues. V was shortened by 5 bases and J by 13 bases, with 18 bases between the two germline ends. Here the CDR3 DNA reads TGTGCCAGTAGTCGGGGGGGAGGACAACAACAGCATTTT. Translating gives CASSRGGGQQQHF.

CDR3 coding DNA: TGTGCCAGCAGCCGGGGGGACAGCGACTCTGGAAACACCATATATTTT. This codes for CASSRGDSDSGNTIYF. The J gene is TRBJ1-3, the V gene TRBV4-2, with 7 positions matching TRBD1. V dropped 4 bases and J dropped 0; count of bases not matched to a gene: 6. Looked up from germline, CDR1 is LGHNA and CDR2 is YNFKEQ. The CDR3 extends over 16 amino acids.

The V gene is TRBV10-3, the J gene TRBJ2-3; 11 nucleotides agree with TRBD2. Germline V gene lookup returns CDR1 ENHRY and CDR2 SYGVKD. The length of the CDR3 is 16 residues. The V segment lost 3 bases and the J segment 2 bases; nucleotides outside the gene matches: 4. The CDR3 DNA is TGTGCCATCAGTGATCCGGGACTAGCGGACACAGATACGCAGTATTTT. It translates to CAISDPGLADTDTQYF.

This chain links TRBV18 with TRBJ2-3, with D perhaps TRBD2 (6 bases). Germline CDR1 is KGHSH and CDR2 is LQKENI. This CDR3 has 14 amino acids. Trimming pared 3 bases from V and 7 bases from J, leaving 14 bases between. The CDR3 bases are TGTGCCAGCTCACCTTCCGGGGACTCAAATACGCAGTATTTT. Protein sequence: CASSPSGDSNTQYF.

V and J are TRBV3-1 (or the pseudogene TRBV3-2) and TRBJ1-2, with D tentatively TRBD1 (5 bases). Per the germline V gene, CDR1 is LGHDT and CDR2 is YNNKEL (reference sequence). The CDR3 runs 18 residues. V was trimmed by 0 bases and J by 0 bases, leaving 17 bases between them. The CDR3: CASSQEGVKGWTNYGYTF. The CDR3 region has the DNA TGTGCCAGCAGCCAAGAAGGGGTTAAGGGATGGACTAACTATGGCTACACCTTC.

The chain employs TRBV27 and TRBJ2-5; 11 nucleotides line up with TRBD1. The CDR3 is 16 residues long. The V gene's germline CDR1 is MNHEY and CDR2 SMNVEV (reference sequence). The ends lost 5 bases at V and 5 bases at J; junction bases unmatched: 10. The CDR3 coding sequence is TGTGCCAGCAGTCCTCCCGGGACAGGGGGACGGGAGACCCAGTACTTC. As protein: CASSPPGTGGRETQYF.

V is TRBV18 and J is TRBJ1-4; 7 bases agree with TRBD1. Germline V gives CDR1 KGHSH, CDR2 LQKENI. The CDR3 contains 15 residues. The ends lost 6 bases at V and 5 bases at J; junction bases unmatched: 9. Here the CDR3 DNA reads TGTGCCAGCTCGCTGGCCGGGACAGTAAATGAAAAACTGTTTTTT. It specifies CASSLAGTVNEKLFF.

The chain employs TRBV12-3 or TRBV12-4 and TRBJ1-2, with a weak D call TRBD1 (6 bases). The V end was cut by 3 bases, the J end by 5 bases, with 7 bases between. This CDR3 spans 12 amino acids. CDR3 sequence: CASSFQGYGYTF. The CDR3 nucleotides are TGTGCCAGCAGTTTCCAGGGGTATGGCTACACCTTC.

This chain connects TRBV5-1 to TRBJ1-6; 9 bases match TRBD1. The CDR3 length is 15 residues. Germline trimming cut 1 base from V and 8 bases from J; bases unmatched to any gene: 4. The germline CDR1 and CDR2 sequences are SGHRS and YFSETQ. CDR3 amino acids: CASSLLGDRDSPLHF. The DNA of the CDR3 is TGCGCCAGCAGCTTGTTGGGGGACAGGGATTCACCCCTCCACTTT.

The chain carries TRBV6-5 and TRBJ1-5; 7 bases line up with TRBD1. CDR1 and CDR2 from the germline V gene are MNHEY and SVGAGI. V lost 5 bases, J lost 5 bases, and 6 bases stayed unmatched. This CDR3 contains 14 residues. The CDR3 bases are TGTGCCAGCAGTACAGGGGTGTCTCATCAGCCCCAGCATTTT. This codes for CASSTGVSHQPQHF.

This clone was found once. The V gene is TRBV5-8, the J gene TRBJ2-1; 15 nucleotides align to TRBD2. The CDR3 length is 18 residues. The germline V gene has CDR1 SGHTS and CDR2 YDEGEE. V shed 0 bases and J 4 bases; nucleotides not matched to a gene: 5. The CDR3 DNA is TGTGCCAGCAGCTTGGGGACTAGCGGGAGGGCCGGTTACAATGAGCAGTTCTTC. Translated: CASSLGTSGRAGYNEQFF.

CDR3 in DNA: TGTGCCAGCTTGGGGCCGTCCGCCTACGAGCAGTACTTC. Protein: CASLGPSAYEQYF. The rearrangement uses TRBV6-6 and TRBJ2-7; TRBD1 is a possible D gene (5 bases). Between the trimmed V and J ends, which lost 8 bases and 2 bases, there was a span of 13 bases. This CDR3 region has 13 residues. Germline V gene lookup returns CDR1 MNHNY and CDR2 SVGAGI (reference sequence).

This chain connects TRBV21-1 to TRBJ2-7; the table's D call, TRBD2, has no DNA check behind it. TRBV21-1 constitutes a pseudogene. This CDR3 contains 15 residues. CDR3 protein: CASSNRRTSRHEQYF. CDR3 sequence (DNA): TGTGCCAGCAGCAATAGGAGGACCTCCCGACACGAGCAGTACTTC.

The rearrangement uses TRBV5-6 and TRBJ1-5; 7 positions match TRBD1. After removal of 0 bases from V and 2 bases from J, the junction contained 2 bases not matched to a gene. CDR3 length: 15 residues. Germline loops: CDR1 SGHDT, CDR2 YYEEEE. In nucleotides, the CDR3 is TGTGCCAGCAGCTTGGGAGGGACAGGCAATCAGCCCCAGCATTTT. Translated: CASSLGGTGNQPQHF.

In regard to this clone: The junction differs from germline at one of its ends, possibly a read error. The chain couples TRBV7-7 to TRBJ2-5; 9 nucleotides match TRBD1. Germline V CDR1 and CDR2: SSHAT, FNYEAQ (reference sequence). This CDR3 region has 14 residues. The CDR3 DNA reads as TGTGCTAGCACTCCGGGACAGGGAGGAGAGACCCAGTACTTC. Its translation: CASTPGQGGETQYF.

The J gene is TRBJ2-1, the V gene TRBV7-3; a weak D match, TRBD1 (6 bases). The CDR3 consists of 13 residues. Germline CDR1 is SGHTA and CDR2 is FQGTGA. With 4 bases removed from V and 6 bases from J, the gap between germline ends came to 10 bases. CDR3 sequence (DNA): TGTGCCAGCAGCTCGACAGGACGCAATGAGCAGTTCTTC. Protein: CASSSTGRNEQFF.

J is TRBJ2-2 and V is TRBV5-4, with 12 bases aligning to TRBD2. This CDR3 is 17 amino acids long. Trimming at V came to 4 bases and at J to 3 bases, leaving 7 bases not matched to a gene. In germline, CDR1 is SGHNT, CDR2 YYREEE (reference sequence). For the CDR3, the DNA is TGTGCCAGCAGCAGCAGGACTAGCGGGACCTACACCGGGGAGCTGTTTTTT. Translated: CASSSRTSGTYTGELFF.

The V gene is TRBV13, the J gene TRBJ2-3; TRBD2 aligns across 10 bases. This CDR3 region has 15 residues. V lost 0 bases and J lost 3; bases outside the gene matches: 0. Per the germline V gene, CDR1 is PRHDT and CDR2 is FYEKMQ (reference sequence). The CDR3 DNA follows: TGTGCCAGCAGCTTAGGGACTAGCGGGACAGATACGCAGTATTTT. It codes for CASSLGTSGTDTQYF.